Below, 6 T cell receptor beta chains from the same sample are listed, as sequenced in a study of Graves' ophthalmopathy and Graves' hyperthyroidism. RNA served as the template for amplifying TCR beta CDR3 regions. A first-round RT-PCR used HTBI primers, followed by a second-round multiplex PCR. TCRdb reprocessed the multiplex PCR reads with MiXCR, giving one entry per CDR3 protein. The data contain 740,000 or so distinct CDR3 sequences, approximately 40% of them singletons. Source material: peripheral blood. The receptors were gathered from an adult man with Graves' ophthalmopathy.

Concerning this clonotype itself: The CDR3 does not end in the conserved phenylalanine or tryptophan, so this is likely a read error. The rearrangement uses TRBV10-3 and TRBJ2-7; tentatively, D is TRBD2 (8 bases). CDR1 is ENHRY and CDR2 is SYGVKD in the germline V gene. This CDR3 is 15 amino acids long. In nucleotides, the CDR3 is TGTGCCAGCAGTTCGTCAGCGGGGGACAGCTACGAGCAGTACTCC. Protein: CASSSSAGDSYEQYS.

The chain employs TRBV19 and TRBJ2-2; D may be TRBD1 or TRBD2 (5 bases each). Germline V gene sequence: CDR1 LNHDA, CDR2 SQIVND (reference sequence). The ends were cut back, 10 bases at V and 3 bases at J, with 9 bases in the middle. The CDR3 extends over 12 amino acids. In DNA form, the CDR3 reads TGTGCCATAGGGGAGTACACCGGGGAGCTGTTTTTT. This gives the protein CAIGEYTGELFF.

The CDR3 spells CASTGLAGGRGFEQYF. The CDR3 nucleotides read TGTGCCAGTACGGGACTAGCGGGGGGCCGTGGGTTCGAGCAGTACTTC. The chain carries TRBV19 and TRBJ2-7; TRBD2 matches at 15 bases. Trimming took 7 bases from V and 6 from J; bases not matched to a gene: 10. This CDR3 is built from 16 residues. The V gene's germline CDR1 is LNHDA and CDR2 SQIVND (reference sequence).

This clonotype was detected ten times or more. The chain recombines TRBV15 with TRBJ1-1; the D gene is possibly TRBD1 (6 bases). Trimming removed 0 bases at V and 11 bases at J, with 13 bases between. The CDR3 totals 13 residues. Per the germline V gene, CDR1 is LNHNV and CDR2 is YYDKDF (reference sequence). The CDR3 nucleotides are TGTGCCACCAGCAGAGATGGGGGGCGCGATGCTTTCTTT. It codes for CATSRDGGRDAFF.

This clonotype showed up just a few times. The chain has TRBV19 and TRBJ2-6; D may be TRBD1 (6 bases). This CDR3 has 18 residues. Germline V gene lookup returns CDR1 LNHDA and CDR2 SQIVND (reference sequence). Between the trimmed V and J ends, which lost 3 bases and 3 bases, there was a span of 18 bases. The CDR3 DNA sequence: TGTGCCAGTAGTATGGTTCGAACAGGGTTGTTTGGGGCCAACGTCCTGACTTTC. Encoded protein: CASSMVRTGLFGANVLTF. Complete variable domain (other parts from reference TRBV19 and TRBJ2-6): DGGITQSPKYLFRKEGQNVTLSCEQNLNHDAMYWYRQDPGQGLRLIYYSQIVNDFQKGDIAEGYSVSREKKESFPLTVTSAQKNPTAFYLCASSMVRTGLFGANVLTFGAGSRLTVL.

As for this clonotype: Here the CDR3 omits its conserved ending phenylalanine or tryptophan, so a read error is the likely source. The gene calls are TRBV11-2 and TRBJ2-5; D is unclear. V lost 6 bases and J 3 bases, leaving 5 bases between the germline ends. There are 11 residues in the CDR3. Germline CDR1 and CDR2: SGHAT and FQNNGV. CDR3 bases: TGTGCCAGCAGTTTAAAAGAGACCCAGTACGTC. Amino acid sequence: CASSLKETQYV.